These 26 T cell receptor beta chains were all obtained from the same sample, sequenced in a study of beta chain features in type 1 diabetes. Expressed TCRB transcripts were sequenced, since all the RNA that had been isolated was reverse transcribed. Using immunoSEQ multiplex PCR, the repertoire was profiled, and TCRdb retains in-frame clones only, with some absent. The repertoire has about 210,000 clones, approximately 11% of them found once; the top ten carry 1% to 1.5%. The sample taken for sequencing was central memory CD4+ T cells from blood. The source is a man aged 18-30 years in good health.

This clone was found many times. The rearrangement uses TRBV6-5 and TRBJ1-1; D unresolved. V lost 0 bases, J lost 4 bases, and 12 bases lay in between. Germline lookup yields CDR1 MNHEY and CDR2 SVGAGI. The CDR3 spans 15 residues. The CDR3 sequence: CASSYSFQAVTEAFF. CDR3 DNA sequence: TGTGCCAGCAGTTACTCGTTTCAGGCCGTCACTGAAGCTTTCTTT.

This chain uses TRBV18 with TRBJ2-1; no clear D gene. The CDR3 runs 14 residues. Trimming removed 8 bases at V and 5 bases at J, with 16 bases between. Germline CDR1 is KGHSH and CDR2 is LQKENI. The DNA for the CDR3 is TGTGCCAGCGCTTCGTCTCAGAGCAACAATGAGCAGTTCTTC. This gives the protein CASASSQSNNEQFF. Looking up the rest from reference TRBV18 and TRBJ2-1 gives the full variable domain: NAGVMQNPRHLVRRRGQEARLRCSPMKGHSHVYWYRQLPEEGLKFMVYLQKENIIDESGMPKERFSAEFPKEGPSILRIQQVVRGDSAAYFCASASSQSNNEQFFGPGTRLTVL.

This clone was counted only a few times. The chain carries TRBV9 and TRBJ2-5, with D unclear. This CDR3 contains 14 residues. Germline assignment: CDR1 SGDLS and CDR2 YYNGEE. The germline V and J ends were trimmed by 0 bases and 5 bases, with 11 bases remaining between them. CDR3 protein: CASSVAGLGETQYF. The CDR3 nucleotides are TGTGCCAGCAGCGTAGCTGGGCTCGGGGAGACCCAGTACTTC.

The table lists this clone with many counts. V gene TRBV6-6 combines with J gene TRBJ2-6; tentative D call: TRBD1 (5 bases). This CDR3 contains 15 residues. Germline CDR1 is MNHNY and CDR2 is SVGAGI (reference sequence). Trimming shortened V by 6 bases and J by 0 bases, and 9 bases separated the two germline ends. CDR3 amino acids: CASSPRVSGANVLTF. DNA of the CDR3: TGTGCCAGCAGCCCCAGGGTCTCTGGGGCCAACGTCCTGACTTTC.

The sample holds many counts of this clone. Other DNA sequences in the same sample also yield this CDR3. The CDR3 DNA is TGTGCCAGCAGCTTGGAACAGAGGAACACTGAAGCTTTCTTT. Translating gives CASSLEQRNTEAFF. V and J are TRBV5-4 and TRBJ1-1; D gene unclear. This CDR3 has 14 amino acids. Per germline, CDR1 SGHNT and CDR2 YYREEE (reference sequence). Trimming removed 0 bases from V and 1 base from J, with 7 bases in between.

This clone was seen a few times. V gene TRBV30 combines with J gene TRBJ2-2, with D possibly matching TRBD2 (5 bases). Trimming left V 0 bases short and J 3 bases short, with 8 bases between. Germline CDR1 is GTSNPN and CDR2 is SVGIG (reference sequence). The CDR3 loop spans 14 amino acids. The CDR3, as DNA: TGTGCCTGGAGTGTAAGGGAGTACACCGGGGAGCTGTTTTTT. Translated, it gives CAWSVREYTGELFF.

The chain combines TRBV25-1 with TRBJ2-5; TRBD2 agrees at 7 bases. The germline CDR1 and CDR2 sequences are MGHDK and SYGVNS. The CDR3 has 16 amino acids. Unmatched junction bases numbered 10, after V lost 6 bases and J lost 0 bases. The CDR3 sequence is CASRDGRGSYQETQYF. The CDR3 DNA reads TGTGCCAGCAGGGATGGGAGGGGTTCGTACCAAGAGACCCAGTACTTC.

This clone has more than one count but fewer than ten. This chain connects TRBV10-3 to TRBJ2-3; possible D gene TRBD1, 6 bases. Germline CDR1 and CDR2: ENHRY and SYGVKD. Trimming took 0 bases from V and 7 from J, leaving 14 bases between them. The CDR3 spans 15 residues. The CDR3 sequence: CAISESGTQGNTQYF. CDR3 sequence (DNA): TGTGCCATCAGTGAGTCGGGGACCCAGGGGAATACGCAGTATTTT.

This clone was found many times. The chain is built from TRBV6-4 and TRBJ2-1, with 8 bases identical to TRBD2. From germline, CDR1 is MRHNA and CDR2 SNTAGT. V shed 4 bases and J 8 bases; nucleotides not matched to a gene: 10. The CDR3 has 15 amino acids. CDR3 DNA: TGTGCCAGCAGTGTACAAGCGGGAGCCAGCCATGAGCAGTTCTTC. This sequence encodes CASSVQAGASHEQFF.

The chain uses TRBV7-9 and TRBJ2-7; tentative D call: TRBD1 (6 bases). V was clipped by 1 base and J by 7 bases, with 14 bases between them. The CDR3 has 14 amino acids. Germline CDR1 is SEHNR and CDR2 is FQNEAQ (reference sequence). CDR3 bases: TGTGCCAGCAGCTTAGTCACAGGGCTTGAGGAGCAGTACTTC. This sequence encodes CASSLVTGLEEQYF. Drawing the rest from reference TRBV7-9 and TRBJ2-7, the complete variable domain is DTGVSQNPRHKITKRGQNVTFRCDPISEHNRLYWYRQTLGQGPEFLTYFQNEAQLEKSRLLSDRFSAERPKGSFSTLEIQRTEQGDSAMYLCASSLVTGLEEQYFGPGTRLTVT.

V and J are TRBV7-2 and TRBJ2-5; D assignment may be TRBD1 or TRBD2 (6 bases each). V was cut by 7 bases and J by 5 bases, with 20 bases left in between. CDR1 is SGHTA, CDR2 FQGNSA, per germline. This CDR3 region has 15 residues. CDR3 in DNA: TGTGCCAGCACTACAAGGGGGGACCGGGCGGAGACCCAGTACTTC. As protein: CASTTRGDRAETQYF.

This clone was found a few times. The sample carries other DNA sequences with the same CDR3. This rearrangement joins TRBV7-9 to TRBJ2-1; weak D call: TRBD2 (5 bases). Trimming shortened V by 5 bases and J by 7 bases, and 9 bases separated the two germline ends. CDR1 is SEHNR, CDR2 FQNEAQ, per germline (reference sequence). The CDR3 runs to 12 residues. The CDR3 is CASSPTSNEQFF. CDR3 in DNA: TGTGCCAGCAGCCCAACTAGTAATGAGCAGTTCTTC.

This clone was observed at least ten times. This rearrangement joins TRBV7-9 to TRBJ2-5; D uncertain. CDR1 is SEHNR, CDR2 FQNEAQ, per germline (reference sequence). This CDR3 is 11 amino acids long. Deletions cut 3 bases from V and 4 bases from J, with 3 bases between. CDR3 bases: TGTGCCAGCAGCTTTGCAGAGACCCAGTACTTC. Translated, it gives CASSFAETQYF.

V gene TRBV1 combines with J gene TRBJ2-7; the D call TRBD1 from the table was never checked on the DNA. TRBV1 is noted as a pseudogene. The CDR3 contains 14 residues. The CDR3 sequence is CTSSHGPPNYEQYF. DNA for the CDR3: TGCACCAGCAGCCATGGGCCTCCCAACTACGAGCAGTACTTC.

CDR3 in DNA: TGCAGCGTTTTGACGGGGGCTTACAATGAGCAGTTCTTC. It yields the protein CSVLTGAYNEQFF. V is TRBV29-1 and J is TRBJ2-1; D is perhaps TRBD1 or TRBD2 (6 bases each). Trimming cost V 5 bases and J 4 bases, with 12 bases left between them. CDR3 length: 13 residues. CDR1 is SQVTM and CDR2 is ANQGSEA in the germline V gene.

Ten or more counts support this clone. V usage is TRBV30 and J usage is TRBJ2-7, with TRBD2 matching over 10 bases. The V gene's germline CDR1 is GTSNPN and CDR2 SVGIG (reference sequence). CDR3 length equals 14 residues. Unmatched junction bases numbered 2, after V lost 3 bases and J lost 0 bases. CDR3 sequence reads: CAWSSGRASYEQYF. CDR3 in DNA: TGTGCCTGGAGCAGCGGGAGGGCCTCCTACGAGCAGTACTTC.

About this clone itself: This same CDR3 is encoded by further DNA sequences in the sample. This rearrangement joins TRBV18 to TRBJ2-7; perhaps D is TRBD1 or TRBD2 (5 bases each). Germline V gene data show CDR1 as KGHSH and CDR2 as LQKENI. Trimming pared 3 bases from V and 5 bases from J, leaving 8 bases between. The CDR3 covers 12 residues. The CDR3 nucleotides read TGTGCCAGCTCACCTCGAGGGGACGAGCAGTACTTC. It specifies CASSPRGDEQYF.

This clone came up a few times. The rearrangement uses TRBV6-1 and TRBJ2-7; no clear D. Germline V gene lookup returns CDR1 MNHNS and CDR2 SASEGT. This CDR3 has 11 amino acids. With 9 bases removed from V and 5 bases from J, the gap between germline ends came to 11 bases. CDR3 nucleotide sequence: TGTGCCAGTATCAAGGATCACGAGCAGTACTTC. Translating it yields CASIKDHEQYF.

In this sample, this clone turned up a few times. CDR3 sequence reads: CAWSTTGVRETQYF. The CDR3 nucleotides read TGTGCCTGGAGTACTACAGGGGTCCGAGAGACCCAGTACTTC. The chain combines TRBV30 with TRBJ2-5; TRBD1 matches 7 bases. The CDR3 covers 14 residues. The germline gives CDR1 GTSNPN, CDR2 SVGIG (reference sequence). J was trimmed by 4 bases and V by 2 bases; bases with no gene match: 7.

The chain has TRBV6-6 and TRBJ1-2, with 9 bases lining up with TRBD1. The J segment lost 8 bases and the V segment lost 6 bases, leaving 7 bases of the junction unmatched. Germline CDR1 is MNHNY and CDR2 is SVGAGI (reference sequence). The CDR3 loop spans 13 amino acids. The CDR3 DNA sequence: TGTGCCAGCAGCGGACAGGGGAGCGGCGGCTACACCTTC. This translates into CASSGQGSGGYTF.

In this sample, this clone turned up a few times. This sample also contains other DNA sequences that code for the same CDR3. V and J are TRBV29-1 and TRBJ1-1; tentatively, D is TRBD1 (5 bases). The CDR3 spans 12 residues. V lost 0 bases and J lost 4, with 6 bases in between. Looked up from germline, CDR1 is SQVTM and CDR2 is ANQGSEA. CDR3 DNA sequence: TGCAGCGTTGAAGAGGGGGGCACTGAAGCTTTCTTT. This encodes CSVEEGGTEAFF. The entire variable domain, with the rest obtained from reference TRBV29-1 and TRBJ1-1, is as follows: SAVISQKPSRDICQRGTSLTIQCQVDSQVTMMFWYRQQPGQSLTLIATANQGSEATYESGFVIDKFPISRPNLTFSTLTVSNMSPEDSSIYLCSVEEGGTEAFFGQGTRLTVV.

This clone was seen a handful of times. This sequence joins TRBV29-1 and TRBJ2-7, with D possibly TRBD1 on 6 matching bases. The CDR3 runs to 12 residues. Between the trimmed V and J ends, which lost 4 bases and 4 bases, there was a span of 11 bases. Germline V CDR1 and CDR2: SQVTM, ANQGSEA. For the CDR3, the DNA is TGCAGCGTTGTTCTACAGGGTTACGAGCAGTACTTC. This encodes CSVVLQGYEQYF.

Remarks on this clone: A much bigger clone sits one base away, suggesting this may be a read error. The CDR3 DNA reads TGTGCCAGCAGCTTGGACAGATACAATGAGCAGTTCTTC. Translation gives CASSLDRYNEQFF. The chain recombines TRBV7-3 with TRBJ2-1, with TRBD1 as a possible D gene (6 bases). CDR3 length: 13 residues. CDR1 is SGHTA and CDR2 is FQGTGA in the germline V gene. V dropped 3 bases and J dropped 4 bases, with 7 bases sitting between them.

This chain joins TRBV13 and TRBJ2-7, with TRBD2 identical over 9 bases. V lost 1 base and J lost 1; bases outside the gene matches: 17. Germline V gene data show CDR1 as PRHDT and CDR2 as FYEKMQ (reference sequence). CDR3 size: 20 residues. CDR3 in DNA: TGTGCCAGCAGCTTAGTTTTCGCCCCGGGCCAGCTAGCGGGATCCTACGAGCAGTACTTC. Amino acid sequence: CASSLVFAPGQLAGSYEQYF.

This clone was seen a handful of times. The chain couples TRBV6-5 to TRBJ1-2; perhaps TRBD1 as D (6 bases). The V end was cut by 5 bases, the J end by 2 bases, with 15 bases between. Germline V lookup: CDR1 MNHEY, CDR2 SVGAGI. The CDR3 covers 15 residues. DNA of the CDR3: TGTGCCAGCAGTCCATGGACAGCGTTAAACTATGGCTACACCTTC. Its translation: CASSPWTALNYGYTF.

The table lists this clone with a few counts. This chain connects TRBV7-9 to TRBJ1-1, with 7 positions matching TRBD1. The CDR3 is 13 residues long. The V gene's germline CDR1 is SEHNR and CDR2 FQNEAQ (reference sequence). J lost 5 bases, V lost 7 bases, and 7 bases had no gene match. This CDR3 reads CASIRTGGTEAFF. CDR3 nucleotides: TGTGCCAGCATCAGGACAGGTGGGACTGAAGCTTTCTTT.